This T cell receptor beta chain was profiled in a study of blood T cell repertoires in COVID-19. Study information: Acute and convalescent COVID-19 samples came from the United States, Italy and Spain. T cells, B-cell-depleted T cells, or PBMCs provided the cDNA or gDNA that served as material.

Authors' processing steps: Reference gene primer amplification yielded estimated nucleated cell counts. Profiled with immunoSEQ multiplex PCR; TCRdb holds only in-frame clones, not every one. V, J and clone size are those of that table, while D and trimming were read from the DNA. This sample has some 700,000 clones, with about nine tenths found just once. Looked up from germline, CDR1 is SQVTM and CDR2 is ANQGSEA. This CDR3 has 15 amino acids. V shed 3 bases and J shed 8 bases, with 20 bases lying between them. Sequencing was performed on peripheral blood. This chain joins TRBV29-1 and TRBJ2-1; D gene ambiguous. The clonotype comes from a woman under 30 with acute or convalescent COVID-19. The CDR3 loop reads CSVEYRSDSSYEQFF. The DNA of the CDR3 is TGCAGCGTTGAGTACCGGTCTGACTCCTCCTATGAGCAGTTCTTC.